The sequence of this TCR beta chain was determined in a study of OX40 agonist ivuxolimab in advanced cancers. Study-level information: Patients enrolled in dose escalation were diagnosed with hepatocellular carcinoma, melanoma, renal cell or head and neck cancer.

General study results and limits: Low normalized clonal expansion also occurred in some nonresponding patients.

On this clone itself: Its antigen is as yet unknown.

Data came from immunoSEQ multiplex PCR; TCRdb stores just in-frame clones and leaves some out. The sample lists fewer than 100,000 clones; approximately 86% were seen once. The germline gives CDR1 SGHVS, CDR2 FNYEAQ. V shed 3 bases and J shed 7 bases, with 9 bases lying between them. The CDR3 has 12 amino acids. The chain uses TRBV7-6 and TRBJ2-5; D ambiguous. The clonotype comes from an adult with an advanced solid tumor such as melanoma, head and neck, liver or kidney cancer. This material consisted of CD4+ or CD8+ T cells sorted from blood, taken in a trial of the OX40 agonist ivuxolimab. In DNA form, the CDR3 reads TGTGCCAGCAGCTTCGAGCTAGGGACCCAGTACTTC. Amino acid sequence: CASSFELGTQYF. Complete variable domain (other parts from reference TRBV7-6 and TRBJ2-5): GAGVSQSPRYKVTKRGQDVALRCDPISGHVSLYWYRQALGQGPEFLTYFNYEAQQDKSGLPNDRFSAERPEGSISTLTIQRTEQRDSAMYRCASSFELGTQYFGPGTRLLVL.